These 10 T cell receptor beta chains were all obtained from the same sample, sequenced in a study of T cells expressing NK-cell markers. TCRdb reprocessed the 5' RACE reads and keeps a single row for each CDR3 protein, giving no DNA. Recorded for this sample: approximately 420,000 distinct CDR3 sequences. Input material: blood T cells: a sorted CD56 or NKG2C T cell subset, CD4+ or CD8+ T cells, or bulk PBMC T cells (not recorded which). These receptors came from a woman aged 45-60 years in good health.

The V gene is TRBV5-1, the J gene TRBJ1-1. This CDR3 contains 15 residues. The V gene's germline CDR1 is SGHRS and CDR2 YFSETQ. CDR3 sequence reads: CASSERLGVNTEAFF.

V usage is TRBV29-1 and J usage is TRBJ2-7. This CDR3 has 14 amino acids. Per germline, CDR1 SQVTM and CDR2 ANQGSEA. The CDR3 sequence: CSVEAYRGSYEQYF.

This chain connects TRBV4-2 to TRBJ2-5; no DNA is available, so the TRBD1 call from TCRdb remains unchecked. This CDR3 has 16 residues. Germline-derived CDR1 and CDR2 are LGHNA and YNFKEQ. The CDR3 protein is CASSQDGSTQGETQYF.

CDR3 loop: CASSFKRLNNEQFF. The chain links TRBV11-3 to TRBJ2-1. The CDR3 runs 14 residues. Germline-derived CDR1 and CDR2 are SGHNT and YENEEA.

V is TRBV12-3 or TRBV12-4 and J is TRBJ1-4; the TCRdb call, TRBD1, lacks DNA for checking. The CDR3 has 13 residues. The CDR3 reads CASRRLPGEKLFF.

This chain links TRBV12-5 with TRBJ2-5. Germline V gene data show CDR1 as LGHNT and CDR2 as FRNRAP. The CDR3 is 15 residues long. The CDR3 protein is CASGFVGRIQETQYF.

V usage is TRBV20-1 and J usage is TRBJ2-3; TCRdb gives TRBD2 as the D gene, but with no DNA this cannot be confirmed. The CDR3 has 17 amino acids. Germline V gives CDR1 DFQATT, CDR2 SNEGSKA (reference sequence). CDR3 protein: CSAISPGLAASTDTQYF.

This rearrangement joins TRBV5-1 to TRBJ2-2; TCRdb lists TRBD1, though no DNA is available to test this call. Germline V CDR1 and CDR2: SGHRS, YFSETQ. This CDR3 is 15 amino acids long. The CDR3 protein is CASKDRMRLTGELFF.

The rearrangement joins TRBV6-5 to TRBJ2-2; TCRdb designates TRBD2, a call that cannot be tested without DNA. This CDR3 spans 15 amino acids. Germline values: CDR1 MNHEY, CDR2 SVGAGI. The CDR3 sequence: CASSPGLAFSGELFF.

The rearrangement links TRBV13 to TRBJ2-3; the D call from TCRdb, TRBD1, cannot be confirmed without DNA. This CDR3 has 15 amino acids. Germline V gene data show CDR1 as PRHDT and CDR2 as FYEKMQ (reference sequence). The CDR3 is CASSPVQGDTDTQYF.